This paragraph covers one T cell receptor (beta chain) sequence. Its antigen is currently unknown. This CDR3 has 15 amino acids. In germline, CDR1 is MGHRA, CDR2 YSYEKL. Trimming left V 0 bases short and J 0 bases short, with 8 bases between. The sample is drawn from a study of CD8 T cells in ankylosing spondylitis. TCRdb fed the 5' RACE reads into MiXCR, producing one record per CDR3 protein. The repertoire holds about 700,000 distinct CDR3 sequences, with around 19% as singletons. Broader study findings: What appeared characteristic of ankylosing spondylitis blood was a TCR beta motif of eight or nine highly homologous variants. In reactive arthritis synovial fluid and blood, some motif variants had been reported before. Clones tied to disease were said to be significantly enriched in matched ankylosing spondylitis synovial fluid.

Sequences were obtained from blood, either unsorted or a sorted T cell fraction (not recorded which). The genes are TRBV4-1 and TRBJ1-1; no clear D. The TCR comes from a male donor with ankylosing spondylitis. The CDR3 protein is CASSQDADMNTEAFF. As DNA, the CDR3 is TGCGCCAGCAGCCAAGATGCAGACATGAACACTGAAGCTTTCTTT.